These 16 T cell receptor beta chains were sequenced from one sample in a study of beta chain features in type 1 diabetes. Every bit of the isolated RNA underwent reverse transcription, so sequencing read expressed TCRB transcripts. The data were produced by immunoSEQ multiplex PCR, yet TCRdb's version contains in-frame clones alone and is incomplete. The sample has nearly 350,000 clones, approximately 8.2% seen once. What was sequenced was central memory CD4+ T cells from blood. The receptors stem from a woman aged 18-29 years in good health.

The chain recombines TRBV7-2 with TRBJ2-5; TRBD2 might be the D (5 bases). The DNA end is more similar to TRBJ2-7, so the J call may be wrong. The germline V gene encodes CDR1 SGHTA and CDR2 FQGNSA. The CDR3 spans 12 residues. The CDR3 region is CASSHPRGEQYF. In nucleotides, the CDR3 is TGTGCCAGCAGCCACCCCCGGGGCGAGCAGTACTTC.

This chain connects TRBV19 to TRBJ2-5, with TRBD2 as a possible D gene (5 bases). In germline, CDR1 is LNHDA, CDR2 SQIVND (reference sequence). Trimming stripped 1 base from V and 7 bases from J, with 13 bases between. The CDR3 is 14 amino acids. The CDR3 reads CASSIAGSQRTQYF. The CDR3 nucleotides are TGTGCCAGTAGTATAGCGGGATCGCAGCGGACCCAGTACTTC.

This clone was counted only a few times. The V gene is TRBV7-9, the J gene TRBJ2-5; D is perhaps TRBD1 or TRBD2 (6 bases each). This CDR3 comprises 13 residues. In germline, CDR1 is SEHNR, CDR2 FQNEAQ (reference sequence). V shed 5 bases and J shed 6 bases, with 13 bases lying between them. The CDR3 region has the DNA TGTGCCAGCAGCCAAGATGGGGGGCAGACCCAGTACTTC. This translates into CASSQDGGQTQYF.

This chain joins TRBV7-6 and TRBJ2-2; a weak D match, TRBD2 (5 bases). The CDR3 totals 13 residues. V lost 3 bases to trimming and J lost 7 bases, with 9 bases between them. Germline V CDR1 and CDR2: SGHVS, FNYEAQ. CDR3 protein: CASSFSGIGELFF. CDR3 bases: TGTGCCAGCAGCTTCAGCGGAATCGGGGAGCTGTTTTTT.

This clone has only a few counts. V usage is TRBV4-1 and J usage is TRBJ2-1; tentative D call: TRBD1 (6 bases). Germline V lookup: CDR1 MGHRA, CDR2 YSYEKL. With 3 bases removed from V and 9 bases from J, the gap between germline ends came to 15 bases. The CDR3 has 14 residues. The CDR3 loop is CASSHDGRGGEQFF. CDR3 sequence (DNA): TGCGCCAGCAGCCATGATGGCAGGGGTGGTGAGCAGTTCTTC.

The rearrangement joins TRBV20-1 to TRBJ2-1; D is unresolved. Germline-derived CDR1 and CDR2 are DFQATT and SNEGSKA (reference sequence). V was cut by 4 bases and J by 10 bases, with 11 bases left in between. The CDR3 runs to 11 residues. The CDR3 DNA sequence: TGCAGTGCTACCCTAGAATGGGAGCAGTTCTTC. Encoded protein: CSATLEWEQFF.

This clone was counted between two and nine times. The V call is TRBV7-9, the J call TRBJ2-1; D might be TRBD1 (7 bases). CDR3 length: 15 residues. Germline V lookup: CDR1 SEHNR, CDR2 FQNEAQ (reference sequence). Trimming left V 1 base short and J 8 bases short, with 15 bases between. In nucleotides, the CDR3 is TGTGCCAGCAGCTTAGAAGGAGGGGGCCTTGATGAGCAGTTCTTC. It codes for CASSLEGGGLDEQFF.

The chain is built from TRBV18 and TRBJ2-7; 7 nucleotides agree with TRBD1. From germline, CDR1 is KGHSH and CDR2 LQKENI. The junction had 2 bases not matched to a gene; V was cut back by 6 bases and J by 0 bases. There are 13 residues in the CDR3. CDR3 coding DNA: TGTGCCAGCTCCGGGGACAGCTCCTACGAGCAGTACTTC. Encoded protein: CASSGDSSYEQYF.

This rearrangement joins TRBV6-5 to TRBJ2-7, with TRBD1 as a possible D gene (6 bases). With 2 bases removed from V and 2 bases from J, the gap between germline ends came to 10 bases. The germline gives CDR1 MNHEY, CDR2 SVGAGI. This CDR3 contains 14 residues. The chain's CDR3 is CASSYGRGPYEQYF. The CDR3 DNA reads TGTGCCAGCAGTTACGGCAGGGGACCCTACGAGCAGTACTTC.

This clone was picked up many times. The chain links TRBV25-1 to TRBJ2-1; D possibly corresponds to TRBD2 (6 bases). V was trimmed by 5 bases and J by 0 bases, leaving 14 bases between them. The CDR3 consists of 16 residues. Germline V gene data show CDR1 as MGHDK and CDR2 as SYGVNS. As DNA, the CDR3 is TGTGCCAGCAGTCGGCTACCGACTAGCTCCTACAATGAGCAGTTCTTC. Protein sequence: CASSRLPTSSYNEQFF.

The rearrangement uses TRBV28 and TRBJ1-4, with TRBD1 matching 7 bases. V lost 6 bases and J lost 7; bases outside the gene matches: 8. Germline V lookup: CDR1 MDHEN, CDR2 SYDVKM. This CDR3 is 14 amino acids long. CDR3 DNA: TGTGCCAGCAGGGAGCAGGGGGGCGGTGAAAAACTGTTTTTT. Protein: CASREQGGGEKLFF.

This clone has only a few counts. This chain joins TRBV7-2 and TRBJ2-4, with D hard to call. The V and J ends lost 5 bases and 2 bases respectively, with 7 bases between them. The CDR3 consists of 13 residues. Germline loops: CDR1 SGHTA, CDR2 FQGNSA. CDR3 coding DNA: TGTGCCAGCAGCCTCGTCCCCAAAAACATTCAGTACTTC. Residues: CASSLVPKNIQYF.

A few counts support this clone. The rearrangement links TRBV2 to TRBJ2-7, with a tentative D call TRBD2 (6 bases). V shed 10 bases and J shed 2 bases, with 15 bases lying between them. The length of the CDR3 is 13 residues. Looked up from germline, CDR1 is SNHLY and CDR2 is FYNNEI. CDR3 in amino acids: CATKEGSPYEQYF. The CDR3 nucleotides are TGTGCCACCAAGGAGGGCAGCCCCTACGAGCAGTACTTC. The whole variable domain, remainder taken from reference TRBV2 and TRBJ2-7, is EPEVTQTPSHQVTQMGQEVILRCVPISNHLYFYWYRQILGQKVEFLVSFYNNEISEKSEIFDDQFSVERPDGSNFTLKIRSTKLEDSAMYFCATKEGSPYEQYFGPGTRLTVT.

For this clone: Distinct nucleotide sequences in the sample also encode this CDR3. The genes are TRBV4-3 and TRBJ2-7, with 14 bases identical to TRBD2. The germline CDR1 and CDR2 sequences are LGHNA and YSLEER. After removal of 4 bases from V and 3 bases from J, the junction contained 2 bases not matched to a gene. This CDR3 region has 15 residues. The CDR3 bases are TGCGCCAGCAGCCGAGGGACTAGCGGGAGCTACGAGCAGTACTTC. Protein sequence: CASSRGTSGSYEQYF.

This clone was seen a handful of times. The CDR3, as DNA: TGTGCCAGCAGCTTAGGGGGGGCCCCAGGTTCCTACAATGAGCAGTTCTTC. It translates to CASSLGGAPGSYNEQFF. The V and J genes are TRBV7-8 and TRBJ2-1; the D call may be TRBD1 or TRBD2 (6 bases each). The CDR3 spans 17 residues. From germline, CDR1 is SGHVS and CDR2 FQNEAQ. V lost 1 base to trimming and J lost 1 base, with 14 bases between them.

On this clone: In the same sample, other DNA sequences code for this CDR3. The chain has TRBV15 and TRBJ2-7, with D possibly TRBD1 on 5 matching bases. Germline-derived CDR1 and CDR2 are LNHNV and YYDKDF (reference sequence). V lost 0 bases and J lost 4, with 7 bases in between. CDR3 length: 13 residues. The CDR3 DNA follows: TGTGCCACCAGCAGAGATCCAGGGTACGAGCAGTACTTC. Translation: CATSRDPGYEQYF.